This entry is about one T cell receptor (beta chain). The sample's time point: after neoadjuvant nivolumab, at surgical resection. This sample was taken from a study of neoadjuvant anti-PD-1 for oral cavity cancer. Overall study: Before surgery, most patients got three to four biweekly 3 mg/kg nivolumab doses.

Method: immunoSEQ multiplex PCR; TCRdb's copy keeps in-frame clones and lacks some. The sample lists more than 13,000 clones, about 75% occurring once. The TCR was taken from a person aged 35-79 years with oral cavity squamous cell carcinoma. The starting material was PBMCs, obtained after nivolumab (anti-PD-1) treatment.

In DNA, the CDR3 is TGTGCCACCGGACAGGGGCGGACCGGGGAGCTGTTTTTT. Translated: CATGQGRTGELFF. V and J are TRBV10-3 and TRBJ2-2; 9 bases match TRBD1. V shed 10 bases, J shed 5 bases, and the junction held 5 bases outside the gene matches. This CDR3 comprises 13 residues. The germline V gene encodes CDR1 ENHRY and CDR2 SYGVKD.